This entry lists 11 T cell receptor beta chains sequenced from one sample in a study of blood T cell repertoires in COVID-19. TCRdb keeps only in-frame clones here, not all; method: immunoSEQ multiplex PCR. The sample yields approximately 170,000 clones, roughly 87% seen once. Sequences were obtained from peripheral blood. These receptors all stem from a woman aged 70 to 79 with COVID-19, enrolled during active disease.

This clone was counted between two and nine times. The chain joins TRBV18 to TRBJ2-1, with D maybe TRBD2 (6 bases). V was shortened by 0 bases and J by 10 bases, with 10 bases between the two germline ends. The germline gives CDR1 KGHSH, CDR2 LQKENI. This CDR3 has 13 residues. The CDR3 sequence is CASSPPGTSEQFF. The CDR3 nucleotides read TGTGCCAGCTCACCACCCGGGACTTCCGAGCAGTTCTTC.

The V call is TRBV27, the J call TRBJ1-1; no definite D call. Trimming pared 1 base from V and 4 bases from J, leaving 10 bases between. Germline V gene data show CDR1 as MNHEY and CDR2 as SMNVEV (reference sequence). This CDR3 has 14 amino acids. The CDR3 loop is CASSLWRGSTEAFF. The CDR3 DNA reads as TGTGCCAGCAGTTTATGGCGGGGATCCACTGAAGCTTTCTTT.

A few counts support this clone. This sequence joins TRBV14 and TRBJ1-2; 7 nucleotides line up with TRBD1. CDR1 and CDR2 (germline): SGHDN, FVKESK. The length of the CDR3 is 15 residues. Trimming took 0 bases from V and 2 from J; bases not matched to a gene: 3. CDR3 sequence (DNA): TGTGCCAGCAGCCAAGATCGCAGGGGGAACTATGGCTACACCTTC. The encoded protein is CASSQDRRGNYGYTF.

J is TRBJ2-5 and V is TRBV7-9; 8 positions match TRBD2. There are 12 residues in the CDR3. V lost 3 bases, J lost 8 bases, and 2 bases stayed unmatched. Germline V gene data show CDR1 as SEHNR and CDR2 as FQNEAQ (reference sequence). CDR3 in amino acids: CASSLSGSTQYF. CDR3 bases: TGTGCCAGCAGCTTGAGCGGGAGCACCCAGTACTTC.

CDR3 sequence (DNA): TGTGCCAGCAGCTTATTCGGCGGGACGAACACCGGGGAGCTGTTTTTT. Its translation: CASSLFGGTNTGELFF. The gene calls are TRBV7-3 and TRBJ2-2, with D maybe TRBD2 (6 bases). The CDR3 spans 16 residues. Germline CDR1 and CDR2: SGHTA and FQGTGA. Trimming cost V 2 bases and J 0 bases, with 10 bases left between them.

This clone was found a few times. The CDR3 nucleotides are TGTGCCAGTAGTAGATTGAGTGCTGACAGCTCCTGGTATGAAGCTTTCTTT. Translation: CASSRLSADSSWYEAFF. The rearrangement links TRBV19 to TRBJ1-1, with a weak D call TRBD1 (5 bases). Trimming pared 4 bases from V and 7 bases from J, leaving 25 bases between. The germline V gene has CDR1 LNHDA and CDR2 SQIVND (reference sequence). The CDR3 has 17 residues.

The chain couples TRBV5-6 to TRBJ1-1, with TRBD1 as a possible D gene (5 bases). CDR1 is SGHDT and CDR2 is YYEEEE in the germline V gene. The CDR3 has 16 residues. V lost 5 bases and J lost 0, with 17 bases in between. The CDR3 DNA reads TGTGCCAGCAGTTATATAGCCGGACACCTGAACACTGAAGCTTTCTTT. Its translation: CASSYIAGHLNTEAFF.

The V gene is TRBV3-1 (or the pseudogene TRBV3-2), the J gene TRBJ1-1; TRBD1 might be the D (6 bases). Germline CDR1 is LGHDT and CDR2 is YNNKEL (reference sequence). This CDR3 is built from 14 residues. Trimming left V 1 base short and J 3 bases short, with 9 bases between. CDR3 DNA sequence: TGTGCCAGCAGCCAAGTAGGGGGTGACACTGAAGCTTTCTTT. Protein product: CASSQVGGDTEAFF.

J is TRBJ1-1 and V is TRBV7-9; TRBD1 matches 7 bases. The CDR3 length is 15 residues. V lost 3 bases to trimming and J lost 4 bases; unmatched junction nucleotides: 8. Germline V gives CDR1 SEHNR, CDR2 FQNEAQ (reference sequence). The chain's CDR3 is CASSFLGQGVTEAFF. The CDR3 DNA reads as TGTGCCAGCAGCTTTCTGGGGCAGGGGGTCACTGAAGCTTTCTTT.

The rearrangement joins TRBV5-4 to TRBJ1-2, with D possibly being TRBD1 (6 bases). The CDR3 extends over 13 amino acids. In germline, CDR1 is SGHNT, CDR2 YYREEE (reference sequence). The germline V and J ends were trimmed by 3 bases and 5 bases, with 11 bases remaining between them. Written as DNA, the CDR3 is TGTGCCAGCAGCTCCGGACAGAGGTATGGCTACACCTTC. This encodes CASSSGQRYGYTF.

The rearrangement joins TRBV5-1 to TRBJ2-3; TRBD2 agrees at 16 bases. This CDR3 is 16 amino acids long. J lost 6 bases, V lost 4 bases, and 5 bases had no gene match. Germline V lookup: CDR1 SGHRS, CDR2 YFSETQ. The chain's CDR3 is CASSGGTSGRADTQYF. The CDR3 coding sequence is TGCGCCAGCAGCGGCGGGACTAGCGGGAGGGCCGATACGCAGTATTTT.